Following are 10 T cell receptor beta chains from one sample sequenced in a study of blood T cells in healthy people across ages. A second about 6 to 12 cycle PCR used barcoded and J-beta primers. MiXCR was run by TCRdb on the 5' RACE reads, yielding one entry per CDR3 protein. This sample has approximately 1,000,000 distinct CDR3 sequences, with around two fifths found just once. The sequenced sample was blood. Receptors were obtained from a man between 18 and 35 years old in good health.

With regard to this clonotype: At one of its ends the junction is not consistent with the germline gene, which may arise from a read error. This chain uses TRBV7-2 with TRBJ2-7, with a possible D match to TRBD2 (6 bases). CDR3 length: 15 residues. Germline CDR1 and CDR2: SGHTA and FQGNSA. The CDR3 DNA reads as TGTGCCAGCAGCCCAAGGGGCGGGACTGGCTACGAGCTGTACTTC. This sequence encodes CASSPRGGTGYELYF.

The chain carries TRBV30 and TRBJ1-2; 7 nucleotides agree with TRBD1. The CDR3 is made up of 15 amino acids. Germline trimming cut 8 bases from V and 8 bases from J; bases unmatched to any gene: 20. Germline V gene data show CDR1 as GTSNPN and CDR2 as SVGIG (reference sequence). The CDR3 nucleotides read TGTGCCCCACAAAAAAACCCAGGGGGAGAAGGGGGCTACACCTTC. Amino acid sequence: CAPQKNPGGEGGYTF.

This clonotype was detected many times. The chain combines TRBV4-2 with TRBJ1-5; maybe TRBD1 (5 bases). Germline lookup yields CDR1 LGHNA and CDR2 YNFKEQ. The CDR3 runs 16 residues. V lost 1 base to trimming and J lost 5 bases, with 15 bases between them. The CDR3 sequence is CASSQVYGVGDQPQHF. The CDR3 DNA follows: TGTGCCAGCAGCCAAGTCTATGGGGTGGGGGATCAGCCCCAGCATTTT.

This chain connects TRBV12-3 or TRBV12-4 to TRBJ2-5; D is ambiguous. V lost 5 bases to trimming and J lost 2 bases, with 12 bases between them. This CDR3 comprises 14 residues. CDR3 DNA sequence: TGTGCCAGCAGTAGCGCTTCCCTACAAGAGACCCAGTACTTC. Translating gives CASSSASLQETQYF.

This chain joins TRBV7-2 and TRBJ1-5; D call uncertain. V gave up 1 base and J gave up 5 bases, with 3 bases separating them. Germline V gene data show CDR1 as SGHTA and CDR2 as FQGNSA. This CDR3 spans 12 amino acids. CDR3 region: CASSLVYQPQHF. The DNA of the CDR3 is TGTGCCAGCAGCTTAGTTTATCAGCCCCAGCATTTT.

This clonotype was seen only a few times. The chain combines TRBV5-1 with TRBJ2-3; D perhaps matches TRBD1 (5 bases). Germline V gives CDR1 SGHRS, CDR2 YFSETQ. The CDR3 length is 14 residues. Trimming stripped 3 bases from V and 3 bases from J, with 11 bases between. CDR3 residues: CASSSERQTDTQYF. CDR3 DNA: TGCGCCAGCAGCTCCGAGAGACAGACAGATACGCAGTATTTT.

This clonotype occurred a few times. The rearrangement joins TRBV19 to TRBJ1-2; D is uncertain. The V gene's germline CDR1 is LNHDA and CDR2 SQIVND (reference sequence). The CDR3 runs to 14 residues. V lost 5 bases, J lost 4 bases, and 14 bases lay in between. The DNA of the CDR3 is TGTGCCAGTAGTTTCGCGACATACCCCTATGGCTACACCTTC. Residues: CASSFATYPYGYTF.

The gene calls are TRBV12-5 and TRBJ1-5, with D unresolved. CDR1 and CDR2 from the germline V gene are LGHNT and FRNRAP. The CDR3 loop spans 17 amino acids. The ends were cut back, 0 bases at V and 0 bases at J, with 12 bases in the middle. The CDR3 region is CASGLVDGSISNQPQHF. CDR3 coding DNA: TGTGCTAGTGGTTTGGTAGACGGGTCAATTAGCAATCAGCCCCAGCATTTT.

The table lists this clonotype with many counts. This sequence joins TRBV12-3 or TRBV12-4 and TRBJ1-1; the D gene is possibly TRBD1 (5 bases). V dropped 4 bases and J dropped 8 bases, with 14 bases sitting between them. This CDR3 contains 13 residues. The CDR3 reads CASSYTRDGEAFF. The CDR3 DNA sequence: TGTGCCAGCAGTTATACCAGGGATGGAGAAGCTTTCTTT.

The J gene is TRBJ1-1, the V gene TRBV9; D remains ambiguous. The V gene's germline CDR1 is SGDLS and CDR2 YYNGEE. The CDR3 loop spans 13 amino acids. Trimming took off 4 bases at V and 3 bases at J, with 10 bases between the two ends. The CDR3 is CASSQNTYTEAFF. DNA for the CDR3: TGTGCCAGCAGCCAAAACACCTACACTGAAGCTTTCTTT.